These 21 T cell receptor beta chains originate from one sample sequenced in a study of spatial heterogeneity in lung cancer. Indicated time point: sample taken at primary tumor resection. Unsorted whole RNA samples from tumor, nontumor lung or frozen PBMC were sequenced. From the 5' RACE reads, TCRdb called clonotypes with MiXCR, one entry per CDR3 protein. The profile shows 89,000 or so distinct CDR3 sequences, about a fifth of them singletons. The source material was PBMCs, sampled at surgery. These receptors were obtained from a male donor with early-stage non-small cell lung cancer.

This clonotype was counted a few times. The chain carries TRBV7-9 and TRBJ2-1, with D perhaps matching TRBD1 (5 bases). Germline V lookup: CDR1 SEHNR, CDR2 FQNEAQ (reference sequence). CDR3 length: 13 amino acids. V was trimmed by 3 bases and J by 5 bases, leaving 8 bases between them. The CDR3 reads CASSLGQNNEQFF. Here the CDR3 DNA reads TGTGCCAGCAGCTTGGGGCAGAACAATGAGCAGTTCTTC.

This clonotype was seen only a few times. The rearrangement links TRBV7-2 to TRBJ2-3; D possibly corresponds to TRBD2 (5 bases). From germline, CDR1 is SGHTA and CDR2 FQGNSA. This CDR3 is built from 13 residues. Trimming removed 2 bases from V and 6 bases from J, with 9 bases in between. The CDR3 DNA reads as TGTGCCAGCAGCTTAATGCTAGCTGATACGCAGTATTTT. It translates to CASSLMLADTQYF.

This clonotype is a singleton in its sample. The chain couples TRBV24-1 to TRBJ2-3; 7 nucleotides agree with TRBD1. V was clipped by 3 bases and J by 3 bases; unmatched bases: 5. The CDR3 is 15 amino acids. Germline V CDR1 and CDR2: KGHDR, SFDVKD. The CDR3 is CATSDTTQGTDTQYF. The CDR3 DNA reads TGTGCCACCAGTGATACTACACAGGGGACAGATACGCAGTATTTT.

The CDR3 protein is CASSLDLRTSGRNEQFF. CDR3 sequence (DNA): TGCGCCAGCAGCTTGGATTTGCGGACTAGCGGGAGAAATGAGCAGTTCTTC. V is TRBV5-1 and J is TRBJ2-1, with 13 nucleotides matching TRBD2. CDR3 size: 17 residues. Germline CDR1 is SGHRS and CDR2 is YFSETQ. V shed 0 bases and J 7 bases; nucleotides not matched to a gene: 7.

In this sample, this clonotype turned up a few times. The chain has TRBV7-2 and TRBJ2-2; 12 bases agree with TRBD1. With 5 bases clipped from V and 6 bases from J, the junction kept 7 bases outside the gene matches. The CDR3 has 16 amino acids. Germline V gene lookup returns CDR1 SGHTA and CDR2 FQGNSA. The CDR3 DNA reads as TGTGCCAGCAGCCGGCCGGGACAGGGGGCCGCCGGGGAGCTGTTTTTT. Its protein is CASSRPGQGAAGELFF.

Only a few counts were recorded for this clonotype. The chain links TRBV28 to TRBJ2-5; D ambiguous. This CDR3 is 12 amino acids long. Germline loops: CDR1 MDHEN, CDR2 SYDVKM. Trimming took 2 bases from V and 5 from J, leaving 6 bases between them. The CDR3 loop reads CASSLRSETQYF. In DNA form, the CDR3 reads TGTGCCAGCAGTTTAAGGTCGGAGACCCAGTACTTC.

This rearrangement joins TRBV24-1 to TRBJ2-2; D is perhaps TRBD2 (5 bases). Trimming took off 1 base at V and 13 bases at J, with 12 bases between the two ends. CDR1 and CDR2 (germline): KGHDR, SFDVKD. The CDR3 is 13 amino acids. In DNA form, the CDR3 reads TGTGCCACCAGTGATTTTCGAGGGAACGGGCTGTTTTTT. Translation: CATSDFRGNGLFF.

The V and J genes are TRBV7-3 and TRBJ2-2, with 7 positions matching TRBD1. The junction had 10 bases not matched to a gene; V was cut back by 5 bases and J by 4 bases. Germline-derived CDR1 and CDR2 are SGHTA and FQGTGA. The CDR3 consists of 16 residues. The CDR3 DNA reads as TGTGCCAGCAGCCTATATAATACAGGGGCCACCGGGGAGCTGTTTTTT. Translation: CASSLYNTGATGELFF.

The chain couples TRBV11-2 to TRBJ2-3; D not certain. Germline lookup yields CDR1 SGHAT and CDR2 FQNNGV. CDR3 size: 12 residues. V lost 5 bases, J lost 8 bases, and 11 bases lay in between. CDR3 sequence: CASSRGEVTQYF. DNA for the CDR3: TGTGCCAGCAGCCGCGGCGAGGTTACGCAGTATTTT.

This clonotype was counted at least ten times. This chain links TRBV7-2 with TRBJ1-5; 9 bases are shared with TRBD1. CDR3 size: 15 residues. Germline-derived CDR1 and CDR2 are SGHTA and FQGNSA. Germline trimming cut 5 bases from V and 6 bases from J; bases unmatched to any gene: 8. DNA for the CDR3: TGTGCCAGCAGCCCAGGGACAGGGTCCAGTCAGCCCCAGCATTTT. Protein sequence: CASSPGTGSSQPQHF.

The chain employs TRBV28 and TRBJ2-1, with 8 bases identical to TRBD2. The CDR3 is made up of 15 amino acids. J was trimmed by 9 bases and V by 5 bases; bases with no gene match: 12. Per the germline V gene, CDR1 is MDHEN and CDR2 is SYDVKM. In nucleotides, the CDR3 is TGTGCCAGCAGTCCCATGGAGGGACTAGGGGGTGAGCAGTTCTTC. Its protein is CASSPMEGLGGEQFF.

This clonotype was detected ten times or more. V usage is TRBV9 and J usage is TRBJ2-3; unclear D gene. CDR1 SGDLS and CDR2 YYNGEE come from the germline V gene. This CDR3 is built from 15 residues. Trimming shortened V by 4 bases and J by 0 bases, and 12 bases separated the two germline ends. The CDR3 sequence: CASSFLGSSTDTQYF. CDR3 DNA sequence: TGTGCCAGCAGCTTCCTAGGATCAAGCACAGATACGCAGTATTTT.

This clonotype came up a few times. V is TRBV27 and J is TRBJ2-1; perhaps TRBD2 as D (5 bases). The CDR3 has 15 residues. The V and J ends lost 10 bases and 0 bases respectively, with 16 bases between them. CDR1 and CDR2 (germline): MNHEY, SMNVEV (reference sequence). The CDR3 region has the DNA TGTGCCACCCGACCCGGGGTTAGCTCCTACAATGAGCAGTTCTTC. Translating it yields CATRPGVSSYNEQFF.

This sequence joins TRBV30 and TRBJ1-1; 11 bases map to TRBD1. Germline values: CDR1 GTSNPN, CDR2 SVGIG (reference sequence). The ends lost 2 bases at V and 5 bases at J; junction bases unmatched: 4. This CDR3 contains 14 residues. Here the CDR3 reads CAWSKGQGETEAFF. The CDR3 nucleotides are TGTGCCTGGAGTAAGGGACAGGGGGAGACTGAAGCTTTCTTT.

The genes are TRBV7-9 and TRBJ2-3; weak D call: TRBD1 (5 bases). This CDR3 region has 14 residues. Trimming took off 1 base at V and 4 bases at J, with 9 bases between the two ends. CDR1 is SEHNR, CDR2 FQNEAQ, per germline (reference sequence). CDR3 bases: TGTGCCAGCAGCTTAGGGGGCCAGTCAGATACGCAGTATTTT. Translation gives CASSLGGQSDTQYF. The full variable domain, in which reference TRBV7-9 and TRBJ2-3 provide the parts outside the CDR3, is DTGVSQNPRHKITKRGQNVTFRCDPISEHNRLYWYRQTLGQGPEFLTYFQNEAQLEKSRLLSDRFSAERPKGSFSTLEIQRTEQGDSAMYLCASSLGGQSDTQYFGPGTRLTVL.

The chain couples TRBV6-1 to TRBJ2-1; D uncertain. The CDR3 consists of 13 residues. The V end was cut by 11 bases, the J end by 0 bases, with 11 bases between. The germline V gene has CDR1 MNHNS and CDR2 SASEGT. CDR3 DNA sequence: TGTGCCGCTTGCCAGAGCTCCTACAATGAGCAGTTCTTC. This encodes CAACQSSYNEQFF.

This clonotype was recorded a few times. This chain uses TRBV27 with TRBJ2-2; D is ambiguous. This CDR3 is built from 15 residues. Germline CDR1 MNHEY, CDR2 SMNVEV (reference sequence). V lost 3 bases, J lost 0 bases, and 8 bases lay in between. The CDR3 here is CASSFRLSNTGELFF. Written as DNA, the CDR3 is TGTGCCAGCAGTTTCAGGCTATCGAACACCGGGGAGCTGTTTTTT.

This rearrangement joins TRBV10-2 to TRBJ2-5, with D perhaps given as TRBD1 or TRBD2 (5 bases each). With 4 bases removed from V and 5 bases from J, the gap between germline ends came to 8 bases. This CDR3 comprises 12 residues. CDR1 and CDR2 from the germline V gene are WSHSY and SAAADI. Written as DNA, the CDR3 is TGCGCCAGCAGTGCGAGGGGCGAGACCCAGTACTTC. Translated, it gives CASSARGETQYF.

J is TRBJ1-4 and V is TRBV6-5; D not certain. CDR1 and CDR2 (germline): MNHEY, SVGAGI. Trimming took 4 bases from V and 0 from J, leaving 9 bases between them. There are 15 residues in the CDR3. In DNA form, the CDR3 reads TGTGCCAGCAGTTCAAACAGTGCAACTAATGAAAAACTGTTTTTT. It translates to CASSSNSATNEKLFF.

The chain recombines TRBV7-2 with TRBJ2-5; 9 nucleotides agree with TRBD2. The junction had 3 bases not matched to a gene; V was cut back by 5 bases and J by 2 bases. The CDR3 covers 14 residues. The germline V gene encodes CDR1 SGHTA and CDR2 FQGNSA. In nucleotides, the CDR3 is TGTGCCAGCAGCCAGGGACTAGCTCAAGAGACCCAGTACTTC. This codes for CASSQGLAQETQYF.

A single count supports this clonotype. CDR3 nucleotides: TGTGCCAGCAGCTTTTCCCAGGCCTCCTACAATGAGCAGTTCTTC. Protein product: CASSFSQASYNEQFF. The gene calls are TRBV7-9 and TRBJ2-1; D call uncertain. In germline, CDR1 is SEHNR, CDR2 FQNEAQ (reference sequence). The CDR3 is made up of 15 amino acids. Trimming left V 3 bases short and J 0 bases short, with 9 bases between.